The entry that follows covers one T cell receptor (beta chain) sequence. What it recognizes is unknown. These data are taken from a study of shared clonotypes between healthy human individuals. The wider study: A couple of women and three men aged 18 to 49 served as donors. Per-donor plates numbered three CD4 naive, three CD4 memory, two CD8 naive and one CD8 memory. Whole-study results and caveats: The generation probabilities recorded for non-shared clonotypes fell below those of clonotypes shared by all four donors.

TCRdb's copy holds only in-frame clones and misses some; the assay was immunoSEQ multiplex PCR. The table lists roughly 1.4 million clones, 98% of them singletons. The CDR3 loop spans 16 amino acids. Germline V gene sequence: CDR1 KGHSH, CDR2 LQKENI. Trimming stripped 2 bases from V and 1 base from J, with 12 bases between. This sequence joins TRBV18 and TRBJ1-5; D remains unclear. The sample taken for sequencing was naive CD4+ T cells sorted from blood. Subset defined: CD45RA+ positively selected. The source of this sequence is a man aged 25 to 40 in good health. The CDR3 region has the DNA TGTGCCAGCTCACCATCGCAAGGGTTGAGCAATCAGCCCCAGCATTTT. Translated, it gives CASSPSQGLSNQPQHF.